The 30 T cell receptor beta chains reported below all come from one sample, sequenced in a study of blood T cells in healthy people across ages. A J-beta primer mix and a sample-barcoded 5' primer were used in a second PCR of about 7 to 11 cycles. A single record per CDR3 protein comes from TCRdb applying MiXCR to the 5' RACE reads. The sample shows about 800,000 distinct CDR3 sequences, 55% to 70% of them seen only once. Sequencing was carried out using blood. The receptors stem from a man aged 25 to 45 in good health.

The J gene is TRBJ2-7, the V gene TRBV6-1; TRBD2 matches 8 bases. Germline CDR1 MNHNS, CDR2 SASEGT. V shed 6 bases and J 6 bases; nucleotides not matched to a gene: 10. CDR3 size: 14 residues. The CDR3 sequence: CASRPGLGEGEQYF. For the CDR3, the DNA is TGTGCCAGCAGACCGGGACTAGGGGAGGGCGAGCAGTACTTC.

The table lists this clonotype with a count of one. This sequence joins TRBV28 and TRBJ1-2, with D tentatively TRBD1 (6 bases). The CDR3 totals 14 residues. Per germline, CDR1 MDHEN and CDR2 SYDVKM. V lost 2 bases, J lost 4 bases, and 11 bases lay in between. The CDR3 DNA reads TGTGCCAGCAGTTTAAGTCAGGGGATCTATGGCTACACCTTC. Translating gives CASSLSQGIYGYTF.

The V gene is TRBV5-1, the J gene TRBJ1-2, with D unresolved. V was cut by 1 base and J by 1 base, with 14 bases left in between. Germline lookup yields CDR1 SGHRS and CDR2 YFSETQ. The CDR3 has 16 residues. In DNA form, the CDR3 reads TGCGCCAGCAGCTTGAACTCGGGTTATGATAACTATGGCTACACCTTC. This translates into CASSLNSGYDNYGYTF.

The gene calls are TRBV25-1 and TRBJ2-7; possibly TRBD2 for D (5 bases). CDR3 size: 15 residues. V shed 1 base and J shed 1 base, with 11 bases lying between them. Germline values: CDR1 MGHDK, CDR2 SYGVNS. The CDR3 DNA sequence: TGTGCCAGCAGTGAATCCTTTCGAGGGTCCTACGAGCAGTACTTC. Protein product: CASSESFRGSYEQYF.

The chain combines TRBV5-1 with TRBJ2-5, with TRBD2 identical over 10 bases. The CDR3 runs to 16 residues. V was pared by 4 bases and J by 5 bases, with 11 bases of the junction left unmatched. The germline gives CDR1 SGHRS, CDR2 YFSETQ. CDR3: CASSRPTGTSDETQYF. CDR3 bases: TGCGCCAGCAGCCGCCCAACCGGGACTAGCGATGAGACCCAGTACTTC.

This clonotype was counted a few times. V usage is TRBV25-1 and J usage is TRBJ2-5; 7 nucleotides line up with TRBD1. After removal of 7 bases from V and 5 bases from J, the junction contained 7 bases not matched to a gene. The CDR3 sequence is 13 residues long. Germline-derived CDR1 and CDR2 are MGHDK and SYGVNS. CDR3 residues: CASNETGSETQYF. Here the CDR3 DNA reads TGTGCCAGCAATGAGACAGGGTCGGAGACCCAGTACTTC.

This rearrangement joins TRBV28 to TRBJ2-1, with 8 bases that match TRBD2. J lost 2 bases, V lost 3 bases, and 15 bases had no gene match. The CDR3 runs to 19 residues. Germline lookup yields CDR1 MDHEN and CDR2 SYDVKM. The CDR3 spells CASSFPAALTSGTYNEQFF. CDR3 in DNA: TGTGCCAGCAGTTTTCCCGCGGCGCTAACTAGCGGAACCTACAATGAGCAGTTCTTC.

Here the CDR3 reads CAVGGEPYEQYF. CDR3 in DNA: TGTGCCGTCGGCGGGGAACCCTACGAGCAGTACTTC. The chain is built from TRBV6-6 and TRBJ2-7, with D maybe TRBD2 (6 bases). The CDR3 runs 12 residues. Per the germline V gene, CDR1 is MNHNY and CDR2 is SVGAGI (reference sequence). Trimming removed 11 bases from V and 2 bases from J, with 13 bases in between.

This sequence joins TRBV3-1 and TRBJ2-7; D gene ambiguous. The germline CDR1 and CDR2 sequences are LGHDT and YNNKEL (reference sequence). The CDR3 is made up of 14 amino acids. The V end was cut by 4 bases, the J end by 2 bases, with 12 bases between. CDR3 loop: CASSPHPEPYEQYF. The CDR3 DNA is TGTGCCAGCAGCCCCCACCCGGAACCCTACGAGCAGTACTTC.

V and J are TRBV7-2 and TRBJ2-1; D could derive from TRBD1 or TRBD2 (6 bases each). There are 14 residues in the CDR3. V was trimmed by 3 bases and J by 5 bases, leaving 11 bases between them. The V gene's germline CDR1 is SGHTA and CDR2 FQGNSA. The CDR3 sequence is CASSFDGGNNEQFF. The CDR3 DNA sequence: TGTGCCAGCAGCTTTGACGGGGGCAACAATGAGCAGTTCTTC.

The chain is built from TRBV20-1 and TRBJ2-1, with 11 bases aligning to TRBD2. V shed 5 bases and J 0 bases; nucleotides not matched to a gene: 15. This CDR3 is 19 amino acids long. The V gene's germline CDR1 is DFQATT and CDR2 SNEGSKA (reference sequence). The chain's CDR3 is CSAPGLAGSSGSSYNEQFF. The CDR3 DNA reads TGCAGTGCTCCCGGACTAGCGGGTTCCTCGGGGAGCTCCTACAATGAGCAGTTCTTC.

The V call is TRBV9, the J call TRBJ2-1; unclear D gene. The length of the CDR3 is 13 residues. Germline CDR1 and CDR2: SGDLS and YYNGEE. Trimming removed 0 bases from V and 10 bases from J, with 11 bases in between. The CDR3 spells CASSVGPSEEQFF. The CDR3 DNA reads TGTGCCAGCAGCGTAGGACCCTCGGAGGAGCAGTTCTTC.

The gene calls are TRBV14 and TRBJ2-7; a weak D match, TRBD1 (5 bases). From germline, CDR1 is SGHDN and CDR2 FVKESK. The CDR3 loop spans 14 amino acids. Trimming took 3 bases from V and 2 from J, leaving 11 bases between them. CDR3 DNA sequence: TGTGCCAGCAGCCAGGGGCGAGATGCCTACGAGCAGTACTTC. It codes for CASSQGRDAYEQYF.

The genes are TRBV11-1 and TRBJ2-1; D remains ambiguous. Germline loops: CDR1 SGHAT, CDR2 FQDESV (reference sequence). Trimming stripped 2 bases from V and 6 bases from J, with 14 bases between. The CDR3 has 15 amino acids. In DNA, the CDR3 is TGTGCCAGCAGCTTACTCAGCCCGGATTTCAATGAGCAGTTCTTC. Protein sequence: CASSLLSPDFNEQFF.

The chain recombines TRBV25-1 with TRBJ2-1; TRBD2 aligns across 7 bases. After removal of 11 bases from V and 3 bases from J, the junction contained 16 bases not matched to a gene. In germline, CDR1 is MGHDK, CDR2 SYGVNS. The CDR3 runs to 16 residues. The CDR3: CAQNSRGRTLYNEQFF. In nucleotides, the CDR3 is TGTGCCCAAAACTCCCGCGGGAGAACTCTCTACAATGAGCAGTTCTTC.

The chain joins TRBV7-2 to TRBJ2-7; D unresolved. Trimming cost V 5 bases and J 2 bases, with 7 bases left between them. The germline V gene has CDR1 SGHTA and CDR2 FQGNSA. The CDR3 sequence is 12 residues long. The CDR3 nucleotides read TGTGCCAGCAGCAGGGTCGCCTACGAGCAGTACTTC. Translation gives CASSRVAYEQYF.

The rearrangement links TRBV20-1 to TRBJ2-1, with no clear D. Germline V gives CDR1 DFQATT, CDR2 SNEGSKA (reference sequence). The CDR3 length is 12 residues. CDR3 region: CSAWRSYNEQFF. For the CDR3, the DNA is TGCAGCGCATGGCGGAGCTACAATGAGCAGTTCTTC.

The chain couples TRBV7-2 to TRBJ2-5; 7 bases line up with TRBD2. Unmatched junction bases numbered 9, after V lost 6 bases and J lost 5 bases. CDR1 and CDR2 from the germline V gene are SGHTA and FQGNSA. This CDR3 spans 14 amino acids. The CDR3 here is CASRRTAGTETQYF. The CDR3 nucleotides are TGTGCCAGCAGACGAACAGCGGGGACCGAGACCCAGTACTTC.

Only one count was recorded for this clonotype. V and J are TRBV30 and TRBJ2-7, with 10 bases that match TRBD1. TRBJ2-4 explains the end of the DNA better; the J call may be wrong. The length of the CDR3 is 16 residues. Germline V gives CDR1 GTSNPN, CDR2 SVGIG (reference sequence). The CDR3 bases are TGTGCCTGGAGTGGGGGGACAGGGGTCGCCTTGGACATTCAGTACTTC. As protein: CAWSGGTGVALDIQYF.

This chain connects TRBV20-1 to TRBJ2-3, with 8 bases aligning to TRBD2. The CDR3 is 14 amino acids. J was trimmed by 5 bases and V by 4 bases; bases with no gene match: 8. From germline, CDR1 is DFQATT and CDR2 SNEGSKA (reference sequence). The DNA for the CDR3 is TGCAGTGCTACTCGGCGGGAGGTGGGAGATACGCAGTATTTT. This gives the protein CSATRREVGDTQYF.

The rearrangement links TRBV20-1 to TRBJ2-5; D remains unclear. Germline-derived CDR1 and CDR2 are DFQATT and SNEGSKA (reference sequence). This CDR3 contains 12 residues. Trimming took 7 bases from V and 4 from J, leaving 13 bases between them. CDR3 nucleotides: TGCAGTGTGAGAGCCCCGGGAGAGACCCAGTACTTC. Translation gives CSVRAPGETQYF.

The chain carries TRBV3-1 and TRBJ2-1; D assignment may be TRBD1 or TRBD2 (6 bases each). Germline-derived CDR1 and CDR2 are LGHDT and YNNKEL (reference sequence). Trimming left V 0 bases short and J 15 bases short, with 15 bases between. This CDR3 comprises 13 residues. CDR3 in DNA: TGTGCCAGCAGCCAAGAACCGGGGGCCAGACGGTTCTTC. This gives the protein CASSQEPGARRFF.

The chain recombines TRBV20-1 with TRBJ1-1, with D tentatively TRBD1 (5 bases). Germline V gene data show CDR1 as DFQATT and CDR2 as SNEGSKA (reference sequence). The CDR3 runs 14 residues. Between the trimmed V and J ends, which lost 0 bases and 4 bases, there was a span of 12 bases. CDR3 sequence (DNA): TGCAGTGCTAGAGATCCAGGGTCGAGCACTGAAGCTTTCTTT. It encodes CSARDPGSSTEAFF.

The chain has TRBV9 and TRBJ1-1; D remains ambiguous. The CDR3 totals 14 residues. The V end was cut by 0 bases, the J end by 1 base, with 7 bases between. Germline values: CDR1 SGDLS, CDR2 YYNGEE. The CDR3 sequence: CASSVAVENTEAFF. CDR3 coding DNA: TGTGCCAGCAGCGTAGCAGTGGAGAACACTGAAGCTTTCTTT. Full variable domain (outside the CDR3, taken from reference TRBV9 and TRBJ1-1): DSGVTQTPKHLITATGQRVTLRCSPRSGDLSVYWYQQSLDQGLQFLIQYYNGEERAKGNILERFSAQQFPDLHSELNLSSLELGDSALYFCASSVAVENTEAFFGQGTRLTVV.

J is TRBJ2-7 and V is TRBV5-1; 8 nucleotides match TRBD2. The J call may be incorrect, as the DNA end agrees better with TRBJ2-1. The CDR3 is 12 residues long. Per germline, CDR1 SGHRS and CDR2 YFSETQ. The CDR3 loop is CASSPGTSLQFF. CDR3 bases: TGCGCCAGCAGCCCCGGGACTAGTTTGCAGTTCTTC.

This chain uses TRBV12-3 or TRBV12-4 with TRBJ1-1; D might be TRBD1 (5 bases). There are 13 residues in the CDR3. The germline V and J ends were trimmed by 7 bases and 8 bases, with 17 bases remaining between them. The CDR3 nucleotides are TGTGCCAGCACCATAACCTCGACAGCGGAAGCTTTCTTT. Its protein product is CASTITSTAEAFF.

The gene calls are TRBV20-1 and TRBJ2-5; D unresolved. Germline CDR1 reads DFQATT; CDR2 reads SNEGSKA (reference sequence). CDR3 length equals 13 residues. Deletions cut 4 bases from V and 2 bases from J, with 11 bases between. The CDR3: CSAISEEQETQYF. DNA of the CDR3: TGCAGTGCTATTTCCGAGGAGCAAGAGACCCAGTACTTC.

This clonotype appeared a single time. The chain couples TRBV6-6 to TRBJ1-1; D gene ambiguous. Germline V gene sequence: CDR1 MNHNY, CDR2 SVGAGI (reference sequence). This CDR3 spans 13 amino acids. V was trimmed by 5 bases and J by 4 bases, leaving 11 bases between them. The CDR3 DNA reads as TGTGCCAGCAGTCACCCGGCGGGCACTGAAGCTTTCTTT. Its protein is CASSHPAGTEAFF.

This clonotype has more than one count but fewer than ten. This chain uses TRBV4-2 with TRBJ2-1; D is perhaps TRBD2 (6 bases). This CDR3 has 15 residues. Germline values: CDR1 LGHNA, CDR2 YNFKEQ. Trimming stripped 0 bases from V and 8 bases from J, with 14 bases between. CDR3 bases: TGTGCCAGCAGCCAAGATACTAGCTTAGACTATGAGCAGTTCTTC. It specifies CASSQDTSLDYEQFF.

The J gene is TRBJ1-1, the V gene TRBV5-1; no clear D. The CDR3 runs to 14 residues. The germline gives CDR1 SGHRS, CDR2 YFSETQ. V lost 2 bases and J 0 bases, leaving 8 bases between the germline ends. This CDR3 is CASSLTLMNTEAFF. The CDR3 nucleotides read TGCGCCAGCAGCTTAACACTGATGAACACTGAAGCTTTCTTT.